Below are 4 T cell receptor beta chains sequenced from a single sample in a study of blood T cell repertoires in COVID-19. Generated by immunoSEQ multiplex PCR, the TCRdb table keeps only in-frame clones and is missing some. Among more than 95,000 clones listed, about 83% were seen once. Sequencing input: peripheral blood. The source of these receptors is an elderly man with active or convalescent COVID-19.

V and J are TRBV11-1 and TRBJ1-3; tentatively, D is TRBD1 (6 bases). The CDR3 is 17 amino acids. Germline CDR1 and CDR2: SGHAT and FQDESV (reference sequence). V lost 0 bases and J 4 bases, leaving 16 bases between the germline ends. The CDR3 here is CASSLAGAGAQGNTIYF. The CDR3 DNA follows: TGTGCCAGCAGCTTAGCCGGGGCGGGGGCTCAGGGAAACACCATATATTTT.

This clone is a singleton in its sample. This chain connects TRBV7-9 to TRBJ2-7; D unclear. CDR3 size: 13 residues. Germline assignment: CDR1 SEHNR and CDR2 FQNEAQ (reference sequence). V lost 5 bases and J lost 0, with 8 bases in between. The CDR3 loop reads CASSHSNSYEQYF. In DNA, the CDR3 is TGTGCCAGCAGCCACTCTAACTCCTACGAGCAGTACTTC. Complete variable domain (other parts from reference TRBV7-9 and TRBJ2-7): DTGVSQNPRHKITKRGQNVTFRCDPISEHNRLYWYRQTLGQGPEFLTYFQNEAQLEKSRLLSDRFSAERPKGSFSTLEIQRTEQGDSAMYLCASSHSNSYEQYFGPGTRLTVT.

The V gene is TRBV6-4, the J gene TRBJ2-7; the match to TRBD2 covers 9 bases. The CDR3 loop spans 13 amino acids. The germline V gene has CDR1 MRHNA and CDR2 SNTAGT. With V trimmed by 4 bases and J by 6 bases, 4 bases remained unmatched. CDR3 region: CASSASGVGEQYF. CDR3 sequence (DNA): TGTGCCAGCAGTGCTAGCGGGGTGGGCGAGCAGTACTTC.

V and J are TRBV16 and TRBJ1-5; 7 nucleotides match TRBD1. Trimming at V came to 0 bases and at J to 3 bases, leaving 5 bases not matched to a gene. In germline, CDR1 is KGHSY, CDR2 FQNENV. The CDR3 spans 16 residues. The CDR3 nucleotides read TGTGCCAGCAGCCAATCAGCAGGGGGAAACAATCAGCCCCAGCATTTT. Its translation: CASSQSAGGNNQPQHF.